These 32 T cell receptor beta chains came from one sample sequenced in a study of T cell responses to AZD1222 COVID-19 vaccine. This table comes from immunoSEQ multiplex PCR, and its TCRdb copy is limited to in-frame clones, with some not included. The sample records approximately 97,000 clones, approximately 90% being singletons. Sequenced here: peripheral blood, sampled on day 0 of AZD1222 vaccination. The source of these receptors is an adult in good health.

In the case of this clone: The same CDR3 also results from other DNA sequences found in this sample. The chain combines TRBV7-2 with TRBJ1-2; perhaps TRBD1 as D (5 bases). There are 12 residues in the CDR3. V lost 5 bases to trimming and J lost 4 bases, with 8 bases between them. CDR1 and CDR2 (germline): SGHTA, FQGNSA. The CDR3 loop is CASSRDSYGYTF. The CDR3 nucleotides are TGTGCCAGCAGCAGGGACTCCTATGGCTACACCTTC.

The rearrangement uses TRBV28 and TRBJ2-7; D gene unclear. Germline assignment: CDR1 MDHEN and CDR2 SYDVKM. Trimming took off 5 bases at V and 0 bases at J, with 14 bases between the two ends. This CDR3 contains 15 residues. The CDR3 nucleotides read TGTGCCAGCAGTGGTGGCGACACCAGCTCCTACGAGCAGTACTTC. Protein sequence: CASSGGDTSSYEQYF.

V usage is TRBV2 and J usage is TRBJ2-5; the D gene is possibly TRBD1 (6 bases). Trimming took off 5 bases at V and 2 bases at J, with 9 bases between the two ends. The germline gives CDR1 SNHLY, CDR2 FYNNEI. The CDR3 has 13 amino acids. CDR3 residues: CASSTGQQETQYF. Here the CDR3 DNA reads TGTGCCAGCAGTACTGGACAGCAAGAGACCCAGTACTTC.

The chain has TRBV7-8 and TRBJ1-6, with D perhaps TRBD1 (5 bases). This CDR3 spans 16 amino acids. Trimming shortened V by 5 bases and J by 7 bases, and 18 bases separated the two germline ends. Germline assignment: CDR1 SGHVS and CDR2 FQNEAQ. This chain's CDR3 is CASSARQGGQNSPLHF. The CDR3 DNA reads as TGTGCCAGCAGCGCCCGTCAGGGTGGACAAAATTCACCCCTCCACTTT.

J is TRBJ2-5 and V is TRBV24-1; 9 nucleotides match TRBD1. The CDR3 covers 14 residues. In germline, CDR1 is KGHDR, CDR2 SFDVKD. The junction had 3 bases not matched to a gene; V was cut back by 3 bases and J by 5 bases. The CDR3 is CATSDTGGLETQYF. In DNA form, the CDR3 reads TGTGCCACCAGTGATACAGGGGGCTTGGAGACCCAGTACTTC.

The chain recombines TRBV18 with TRBJ2-5, with 9 bases matching TRBD2. Looked up from germline, CDR1 is KGHSH and CDR2 is LQKENI. With V trimmed by 5 bases and J by 4 bases, 5 bases remained unmatched. The length of the CDR3 is 14 residues. The CDR3 spells CASSTAGGPETQYF. The CDR3, as DNA: TGTGCCAGCTCAACTGCGGGAGGGCCAGAGACCCAGTACTTC.

This chain uses TRBV6-5 with TRBJ2-3, with D possibly called TRBD1 or TRBD2 (6 bases each). V gave up 4 bases and J gave up 0 bases, with 8 bases separating them. The germline CDR1 and CDR2 sequences are MNHEY and SVGAGI. The CDR3 length is 14 residues. CDR3 amino acids: CASSWGASTDTQYF. The CDR3 DNA reads TGTGCCAGCAGTTGGGGGGCGAGCACAGATACGCAGTATTTT.

This clone occurred once. The chain joins TRBV6-5 to TRBJ1-1; TRBD1 matches at 7 bases. This CDR3 has 14 residues. V lost 5 bases to trimming and J lost 1 base; unmatched junction nucleotides: 4. Germline V gene lookup returns CDR1 MNHEY and CDR2 SVGAGI. CDR3 DNA: TGTGCCAGCAGTCCGGGACAGAAGAACACTGAAGCTTTCTTT. This sequence encodes CASSPGQKNTEAFF.

The rearrangement links TRBV7-2 to TRBJ1-2, with D perhaps matching TRBD1 (6 bases). CDR3 length equals 13 residues. Between the trimmed V and J ends, which lost 4 bases and 8 bases, there was a span of 14 bases. In germline, CDR1 is SGHTA, CDR2 FQGNSA. CDR3 in amino acids: CASSSQTGLGYTF. The CDR3 DNA sequence: TGTGCCAGCAGCTCCCAGACAGGACTCGGCTACACCTTC.

V usage is TRBV5-1 and J usage is TRBJ2-1, with 10 bases lining up with TRBD2. Germline CDR1 reads SGHRS; CDR2 reads YFSETQ. Trimming at V came to 4 bases and at J to 4 bases, leaving 5 bases not matched to a gene. The length of the CDR3 is 15 residues. The CDR3 nucleotides read TGCGCCAGCAGCCGGACTAGCGGTACTTACAATGAGCAGTTCTTC. Its translation is CASSRTSGTYNEQFF.

V and J are TRBV28 and TRBJ1-1, with 8 bases matching TRBD1. Germline-derived CDR1 and CDR2 are MDHEN and SYDVKM. V lost 3 bases and J lost 12; bases outside the gene matches: 3. This CDR3 comprises 11 residues. The CDR3 bases are TGTGCCAGCAGTTTGACAGGGGAAACTTTCTTT. It translates to CASSLTGETFF.

The chain carries TRBV7-2 and TRBJ1-5; 7 positions match TRBD1. Germline V gene lookup returns CDR1 SGHTA and CDR2 FQGNSA. The CDR3 length is 13 residues. Germline trimming cut 5 bases from V and 5 bases from J; bases unmatched to any gene: 3. The CDR3 region has the DNA TGTGCCAGCAGCGTCGGGACAGATCAGCCCCAGCATTTT. Its translation is CASSVGTDQPQHF.

The chain recombines TRBV19 with TRBJ1-5; 8 bases align to TRBD1. The germline CDR1 and CDR2 sequences are LNHDA and SQIVND (reference sequence). There are 16 residues in the CDR3. With V trimmed by 6 bases and J by 7 bases, 14 bases remained unmatched. In DNA form, the CDR3 reads TGTGCCAGTAGGCTCCCGGGGGCAGGGGGCGGGCAGCCCCAGCATTTT. Translated: CASRLPGAGGGQPQHF.

The chain uses TRBV5-5 and TRBJ2-7; TRBD2 aligns across 14 bases. This CDR3 spans 15 amino acids. J lost 6 bases, V lost 0 bases, and 2 bases had no gene match. The germline V gene encodes CDR1 SGHKS and CDR2 YYEKEE (reference sequence). The CDR3 here is CASSLEGLAGGEQYF. Here the CDR3 DNA reads TGTGCCAGCAGCTTGGAAGGACTAGCGGGAGGCGAGCAGTACTTC.

The J gene is TRBJ1-5, the V gene TRBV4-3, with D possibly TRBD1 on 5 matching bases. Between the trimmed V and J ends, which lost 0 bases and 1 base, there was a span of 13 bases. The germline gives CDR1 LGHNA, CDR2 YSLEER. The CDR3 totals 17 residues. The CDR3 protein is CASSQENGGGSNQPQHF. CDR3 nucleotides: TGCGCCAGCAGCCAAGAAAATGGGGGAGGGAGCAATCAGCCCCAGCATTTT.

The rearrangement uses TRBV7-8 and TRBJ2-3, with 8 nucleotides matching TRBD2. J gave up 4 bases and V 5 bases, and 8 bases lay outside the gene matches. CDR3 size: 15 residues. The V gene's germline CDR1 is SGHVS and CDR2 FQNEAQ. DNA for the CDR3: TGTGCCAGCAGCCCCGGGACTAGGATCCCAGATACGCAGTATTTT. This encodes CASSPGTRIPDTQYF. Full variable domain (outside the CDR3, taken from reference TRBV7-8 and TRBJ2-3): GAGVSQSPRYKVAKRGQDVALRCDPISGHVSLFWYQQALGQGPEFLTYFQNEAQLDKSGLPSDRFFAERPEGSVSTLKIQRTQQEDSAVYLCASSPGTRIPDTQYFGPGTRLTVL.

This rearrangement joins TRBV11-2 to TRBJ1-3; D call uncertain. CDR1 is SGHAT and CDR2 is FQNNGV in the germline V gene. The CDR3 is made up of 14 amino acids. The germline V and J ends were trimmed by 4 bases and 8 bases, with 15 bases remaining between them. DNA for the CDR3: TGTGCCAGCAGCTGGAACAGTGGCGGTGACACCATATATTTT. It codes for CASSWNSGGDTIYF.

This rearrangement joins TRBV10-3 to TRBJ1-3; D is possibly TRBD1 (5 bases). The ends were cut back, 4 bases at V and 0 bases at J, with 16 bases in the middle. The CDR3 has 17 amino acids. Germline CDR1 ENHRY, CDR2 SYGVKD. CDR3 amino acids: CAISGGGRSSSGNTIYF. CDR3 nucleotide sequence: TGTGCCATCAGTGGGGGGGGACGGTCGTCCTCTGGAAACACCATATATTTT.

The chain couples TRBV7-9 to TRBJ2-7; 8 bases line up with TRBD2. Germline CDR1 is SEHNR and CDR2 is FQNEAQ (reference sequence). The CDR3 is 15 residues long. With V trimmed by 1 base and J by 4 bases, 6 bases remained unmatched. CDR3 protein: CASSLVAGGRYEQYF. The CDR3, as DNA: TGTGCCAGCAGCTTAGTTGCGGGAGGCAGATACGAGCAGTACTTC.

This clone showed up just a few times. This chain links TRBV2 with TRBJ2-3; 7 nucleotides align to TRBD1. CDR1 is SNHLY and CDR2 is FYNNEI in the germline V gene. Trimming took 1 base from V and 0 from J; bases not matched to a gene: 4. This CDR3 comprises 16 residues. The CDR3 sequence: CASSEGTGASTDTQYF. The CDR3 DNA reads as TGTGCCAGCAGTGAAGGAACAGGGGCTAGCACAGATACGCAGTATTTT.

This clone was observed a single time. As DNA, the CDR3 is TGTGCCAGCAGCTTACGGAGGGGGTCCGGCGAGGGGGAGACCCAGTACTTC. Amino acids: CASSLRRGSGEGETQYF. This sequence joins TRBV7-2 and TRBJ2-5, with D perhaps TRBD1 or TRBD2 (6 bases each). Germline V CDR1 and CDR2: SGHTA, FQGNSA. V was clipped by 2 bases and J by 5 bases, with 21 bases between them. The CDR3 is made up of 17 amino acids.

The rearrangement uses TRBV5-1 and TRBJ2-6; D is possibly TRBD1 (6 bases). The V gene's germline CDR1 is SGHRS and CDR2 YFSETQ. CDR3 length equals 17 residues. V was clipped by 4 bases and J by 0 bases, with 14 bases between them. The CDR3 loop is CASSNTGSSSGANVLTF. The CDR3, as DNA: TGCGCCAGCAGCAACACAGGGTCCAGCTCTGGGGCCAACGTCCTGACTTTC.

This clone came up once. The chain recombines TRBV9 with TRBJ2-2; 9 positions agree with TRBD1. After removal of 4 bases from V and 1 base from J, the junction contained 2 bases not matched to a gene. The CDR3 is 15 residues long. Per the germline V gene, CDR1 is SGDLS and CDR2 is YYNGEE. The CDR3 DNA follows: TGTGCCAGCAGCTGGGGACAGGGGAACACCGGGGAGCTGTTTTTT. Translation: CASSWGQGNTGELFF.

Within the sample, this clone is medium-sized. This sequence joins TRBV3-1 (or the pseudogene TRBV3-2) and TRBJ2-6, with D tentatively TRBD1 or TRBD2 (5 bases each). The germline gives CDR1 LGHDT, CDR2 YNNKEL (reference sequence). V was shortened by 1 base and J by 4 bases, with 11 bases between the two germline ends. This CDR3 comprises 16 residues. The CDR3 region is CASSQGDRSGANVLTF. The CDR3 nucleotides are TGTGCCAGCAGCCAAGGGGACCGTTCCGGGGCCAACGTCCTGACTTTC.

This clone was observed a few times. The chain couples TRBV7-9 to TRBJ2-6, with D unresolved. V gave up 3 bases and J gave up 2 bases, with 2 bases separating them. Germline CDR1 SEHNR, CDR2 FQNEAQ (reference sequence). The CDR3 consists of 13 residues. CDR3 nucleotide sequence: TGTGCCAGCAGCTTCCCTGGGGCCAACGTCCTGACTTTC. This sequence encodes CASSFPGANVLTF.

The chain joins TRBV20-1 to TRBJ1-5; D unresolved. This CDR3 comprises 11 residues. Deletions cut 5 bases from V and 3 bases from J, with 5 bases between. Germline V gene sequence: CDR1 DFQATT, CDR2 SNEGSKA (reference sequence). The CDR3 sequence is CSAGSNQPQHF. The CDR3 nucleotides are TGCAGTGCTGGGTCCAATCAGCCCCAGCATTTT.

In this sample, this clone turned up once. V and J are TRBV6-5 and TRBJ2-1; TRBD2 might be the D (5 bases). V was pared by 7 bases and J by 1 base, with 8 bases between. The CDR3 sequence is 13 residues long. Germline V gene data show CDR1 as MNHEY and CDR2 as SVGAGI. The CDR3 sequence is CASTRLSYNEQFF. The CDR3 DNA sequence: TGTGCCAGCACCCGACTATCCTACAATGAGCAGTTCTTC.

This chain connects TRBV15 to TRBJ2-7; TRBD1 matches 7 bases. There are 15 residues in the CDR3. J was trimmed by 3 bases and V by 0 bases; bases with no gene match: 5. Per the germline V gene, CDR1 is LNHNV and CDR2 is YYDKDF (reference sequence). CDR3 loop: CATSRDRDSNYEQYF. DNA of the CDR3: TGTGCCACCAGCAGAGATCGGGACAGTAACTACGAGCAGTACTTC. Variable domain in full (rest from reference TRBV15 and TRBJ2-7): DAMVIQNPRYQVTQFGKPVTLSCSQTLNHNVMYWYQQKSSQAPKLLFHYYDKDFNNEADTPDNFQSRRPNTSFCFLDIRSPGLGDTAMYLCATSRDRDSNYEQYFGPGTRLTVT.

This rearrangement joins TRBV15 to TRBJ1-5; the D is unclear. V was clipped by 2 bases and J by 3 bases, with 8 bases between them. Per germline, CDR1 LNHNV and CDR2 YYDKDF (reference sequence). CDR3 length: 14 residues. The CDR3 here is CATSRQGVNQPQHF. CDR3 nucleotides: TGTGCCACCAGCAGACAAGGAGTCAATCAGCCCCAGCATTTT.

The V gene is TRBV6-5, the J gene TRBJ2-2; a possible D gene is TRBD2 (6 bases). Trimming took 2 bases from V and 2 from J, leaving 12 bases between them. The CDR3 is 16 amino acids. Germline V gene lookup returns CDR1 MNHEY and CDR2 SVGAGI. CDR3 nucleotide sequence: TGTGCCAGCAGTTACAACGGCGGGGAAAACACCGGGGAGCTGTTTTTT. Translation gives CASSYNGGENTGELFF.

The V call is TRBV15, the J call TRBJ2-7, with D maybe TRBD2 (5 bases). The CDR3 is made up of 16 amino acids. V dropped 6 bases and J dropped 7 bases, with 25 bases sitting between them. Germline V gene data show CDR1 as LNHNV and CDR2 as YYDKDF (reference sequence). The CDR3 region is CATSSTILDYPWEQYF. The CDR3, as DNA: TGTGCCACCAGTAGCACGATTTTAGACTACCCTTGGGAGCAGTACTTC.

The rearrangement links TRBV11-2 to TRBJ2-7; D ambiguous. V dropped 1 base and J dropped 3 bases, with 4 bases sitting between them. Germline-derived CDR1 and CDR2 are SGHAT and FQNNGV. The CDR3 extends over 12 amino acids. The CDR3 DNA reads as TGTGCCAGCAGCTTAGGGCTCTACGAGCAGTACTTC. Its translation is CASSLGLYEQYF.